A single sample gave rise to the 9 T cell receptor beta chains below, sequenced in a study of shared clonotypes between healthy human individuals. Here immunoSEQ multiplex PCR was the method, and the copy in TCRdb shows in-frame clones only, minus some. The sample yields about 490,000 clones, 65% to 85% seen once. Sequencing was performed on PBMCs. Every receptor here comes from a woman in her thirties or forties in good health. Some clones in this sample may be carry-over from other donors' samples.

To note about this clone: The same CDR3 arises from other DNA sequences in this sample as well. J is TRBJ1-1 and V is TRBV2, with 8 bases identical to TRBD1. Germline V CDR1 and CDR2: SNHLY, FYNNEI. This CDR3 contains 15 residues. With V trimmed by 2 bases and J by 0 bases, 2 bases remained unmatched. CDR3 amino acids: CASSEQGALNTEAFF. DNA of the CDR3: TGTGCCAGCAGTGAACAGGGGGCCTTGAACACTGAAGCTTTCTTT.

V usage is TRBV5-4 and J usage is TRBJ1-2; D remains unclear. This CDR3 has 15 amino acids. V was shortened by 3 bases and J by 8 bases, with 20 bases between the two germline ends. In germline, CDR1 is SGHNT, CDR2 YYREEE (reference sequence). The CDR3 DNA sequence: TGTGCCAGCAGCTGGGGTACGGAGATCGCTAGAGGCTACACCTTC. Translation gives CASSWGTEIARGYTF.

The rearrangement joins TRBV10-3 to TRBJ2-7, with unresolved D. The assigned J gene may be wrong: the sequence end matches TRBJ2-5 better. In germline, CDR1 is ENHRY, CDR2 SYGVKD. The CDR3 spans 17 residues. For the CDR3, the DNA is TGTGCCATCAGTGAGTCCAGTTACAAACTACCTCGAGAGACCCAGTACTTC. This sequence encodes CAISESSYKLPRETQYF.

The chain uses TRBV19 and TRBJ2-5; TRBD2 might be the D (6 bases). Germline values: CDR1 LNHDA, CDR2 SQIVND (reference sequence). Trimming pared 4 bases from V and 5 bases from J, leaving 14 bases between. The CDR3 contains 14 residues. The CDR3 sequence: CASSRAGIGETQYF. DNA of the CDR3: TGTGCCAGTAGTAGGGCGGGGATCGGGGAGACCCAGTACTTC.

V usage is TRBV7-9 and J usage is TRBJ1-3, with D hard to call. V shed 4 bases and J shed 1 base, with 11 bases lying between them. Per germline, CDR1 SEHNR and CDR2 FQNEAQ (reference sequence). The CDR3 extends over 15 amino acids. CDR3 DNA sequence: TGTGCCAGCAGCTACACTGCGGATTCTGGAAACACCATATATTTT. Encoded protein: CASSYTADSGNTIYF.

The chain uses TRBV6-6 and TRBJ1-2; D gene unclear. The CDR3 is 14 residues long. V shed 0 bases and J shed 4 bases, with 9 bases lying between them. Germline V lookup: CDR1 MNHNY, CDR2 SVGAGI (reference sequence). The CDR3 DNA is TGTGCCAGCAGTTACTCGTACGGAACCTATGGCTACACCTTC. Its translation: CASSYSYGTYGYTF.

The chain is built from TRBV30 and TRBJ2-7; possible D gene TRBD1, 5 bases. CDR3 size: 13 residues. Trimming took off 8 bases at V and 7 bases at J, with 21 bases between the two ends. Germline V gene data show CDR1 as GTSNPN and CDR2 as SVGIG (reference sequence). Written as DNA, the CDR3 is TGTGCCGGAAGCCCCCGCAGGGTGGGTGAGCAGTACTTC. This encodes CAGSPRRVGEQYF.

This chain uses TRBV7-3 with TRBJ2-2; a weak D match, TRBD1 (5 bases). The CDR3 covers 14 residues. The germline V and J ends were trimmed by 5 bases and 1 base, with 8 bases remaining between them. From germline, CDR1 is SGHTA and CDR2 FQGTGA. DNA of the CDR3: TGTGCCAGCAGCCCCGACAGGAACACCGGGGAGCTGTTTTTT. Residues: CASSPDRNTGELFF.

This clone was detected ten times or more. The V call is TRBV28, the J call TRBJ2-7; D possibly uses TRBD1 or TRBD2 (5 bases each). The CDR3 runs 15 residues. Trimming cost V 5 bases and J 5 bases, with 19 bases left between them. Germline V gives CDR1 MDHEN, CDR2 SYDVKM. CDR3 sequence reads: CASSPSGTELNEQYF. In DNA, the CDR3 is TGTGCCAGCAGTCCTTCCGGGACGGAGTTAAACGAGCAGTACTTC. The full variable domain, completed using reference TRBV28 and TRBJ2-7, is DVKVTQSSRYLVKRTGEKVFLECVQDMDHENMFWYRQDPGLGLRLIYFSYDVKMKEKGDIPEGYSVSREKKERFSLILESASTNQTSMYLCASSPSGTELNEQYFGPGTRLTVT.